This passage covers 23 T cell receptor beta chains from one sample sequenced in a study of T cell clusters in autoimmune cytopenias (dated by TCRdb to 2018 to 2020). For each sample, TRB amplification used about 240 ng of peripheral blood genomic DNA, equal to 35,000 to 40,000 genome equivalents. TCRdb shows the sequencer as Illumina MiSeq. Multiplex PCR with a touch-down protocol amplified TRB rearrangements, with the TRB-A and TRB-B primer pools combined in a single tube. TCRdb reprocessed the reads, so every CDR3 protein sequence counts as one entry and DNA is not shown. This sample's listing comprises roughly 5,800 distinct CDR3 sequences. The ten largest make up 7% of the sample. This sample also appeared in a second study, on T cell repertoires in aging, cancer and after chemotherapy.

Specimen: peripheral blood. The receptor set was obtained from a human donor in good health.

This clonotype is classed as medium-sized by frequency. This chain connects TRBV5-4 to TRBJ1-2; the D call from TCRdb, TRBD1, cannot be confirmed without DNA. Looked up from germline, CDR1 is SGHNT and CDR2 is YYREEE (reference sequence). CDR3 length equals 13 residues. This CDR3 reads CASSMTGEYGYTF.

This clonotype is medium-sized by frequency. This chain joins TRBV18 and TRBJ1-4; TCRdb outputs TRBD1, but without DNA this stays unchecked. The CDR3 consists of 14 residues. The V gene's germline CDR1 is KGHSH and CDR2 LQKENI. The CDR3: CASSLDRGDEKLFF.

This clonotype ranks as medium-sized (0.01 to 0.1%) in terms of frequency. V and J are TRBV19 and TRBJ1-2. The CDR3 is 13 amino acids. Germline CDR1 reads LNHDA; CDR2 reads SQIVND (reference sequence). The CDR3 sequence is CASSVGLFGGYTF. The full variable domain, its missing parts supplied by reference TRBV19 and TRBJ1-2, is DGGITQSPKYLFRKEGQNVTLSCEQNLNHDAMYWYRQDPGQGLRLIYYSQIVNDFQKGDIAEGYSVSREKKESFPLTVTSAQKNPTAFYLCASSVGLFGGYTFGSGTRLTVV.

In terms of frequency, this clonotype is medium-sized. The rearrangement joins TRBV19 to TRBJ2-2; the D call of TRBD2 rests on TCRdb alone, since no DNA is present to check it. Per germline, CDR1 LNHDA and CDR2 SQIVND (reference sequence). The CDR3 spans 15 residues. Here the CDR3 reads CASSEVAGGPGELFF.

This clonotype shows up as medium-sized by frequency. This chain connects TRBV6-4 to TRBJ2-3; TCRdb outputs TRBD2, but without DNA this stays unchecked. The germline gives CDR1 MRHNA, CDR2 SNTAGT. The CDR3 spans 16 residues. CDR3 sequence reads: CASSVRSGGGTDTQYF.

This sequence joins TRBV7-9 and TRBJ1-4; TCRdb returns TRBD1, unconfirmable since there is no DNA. The CDR3 has 14 amino acids. Germline CDR1 and CDR2: SEHNR and FQNEAQ (reference sequence). The CDR3 spells CASSLRTGLEKLFF.

This clonotype is classed as medium-sized by frequency. V usage is TRBV5-1 and J usage is TRBJ2-3; the D call from TCRdb, TRBD2, cannot be confirmed without DNA. Looked up from germline, CDR1 is SGHRS and CDR2 is YFSETQ. There are 15 residues in the CDR3. CDR3 in amino acids: CASSLEGRLADTQYF.

By frequency, this clonotype registers medium-sized (0.01 to 0.1%). The V and J genes are TRBV6-1 and TRBJ1-5; with no DNA, the TCRdb D assignment of TRBD1 cannot be verified. This CDR3 is built from 18 residues. Germline V gives CDR1 MNHNS, CDR2 SASEGT. This chain's CDR3 is CASSERGGTGKGNQPQHF.

This clonotype ranks as medium-sized in terms of frequency. The chain joins TRBV7-2 to TRBJ1-3; TCRdb picks TRBD1, but there is no DNA to check that call. CDR1 is SGHTA, CDR2 FQGNSA, per germline. The CDR3 sequence is 16 residues long. Here the CDR3 reads CASSLATGVQGNTIYF. Variable domain in full (rest from reference TRBV7-2 and TRBJ1-3): GAGVSQSPSNKVTEKGKDVELRCDPISGHTALYWYRQSLGQGLEFLIYFQGNSAPDKSGLPSDRFSAERTGGSVSTLTIQRTQQEDSAVYLCASSLATGVQGNTIYFGEGSWLTVV.

This clonotype is classed as medium-sized by frequency. This chain uses TRBV29-1 with TRBJ2-7; the TRBD1 assignment by TCRdb is unverifiable without DNA. The CDR3 has 13 amino acids. The germline V gene encodes CDR1 SQVTM and CDR2 ANQGSEA. The chain's CDR3 is CSVEDRGSYEQYF.

V usage is TRBV6-2 or TRBV6-3 and J usage is TRBJ2-5; TCRdb designates TRBD2, a call that cannot be tested without DNA. The CDR3 spans 13 residues. Germline CDR1 and CDR2: MNHEY and SVGEGT. CDR3 sequence reads: CASTPSGQGTQYF.

This clonotype registers medium-sized (0.01 to 0.1%) by frequency. The chain recombines TRBV5-5 with TRBJ1-2. The CDR3 length is 12 residues. From germline, CDR1 is SGHKS and CDR2 YYEKEE (reference sequence). The CDR3 loop reads CASSLGRPGYTF.

This clonotype is deemed medium-sized by its frequency. V gene TRBV29-1 combines with J gene TRBJ2-1; the TRBD2 assignment by TCRdb is unverifiable without DNA. Germline V gene sequence: CDR1 SQVTM, CDR2 ANQGSEA. The CDR3 totals 13 residues. Here the CDR3 reads CSGLAGRYNEQFF.

This clonotype is called medium-sized based on its frequency. This chain's CDR3 is CASSPGGRYGYTF. The chain couples TRBV6-1 to TRBJ1-2; TCRdb outputs TRBD1, but without DNA this stays unchecked. The V gene's germline CDR1 is MNHNS and CDR2 SASEGT. The CDR3 length is 13 residues.

This clonotype is labeled medium-sized based on frequency. The V and J genes are TRBV29-1 and TRBJ1-2; TCRdb proposes TRBD1, but this gene call is untestable without DNA. The CDR3 runs to 15 residues. Germline CDR1 and CDR2: SQVTM and ANQGSEA. The CDR3 region is CSVQQGVVGNYGYTF. Full variable domain (remainder filled in from reference TRBV29-1 and TRBJ1-2): SAVISQKPSRDICQRGTSLTIQCQVDSQVTMMFWYRQQPGQSLTLIATANQGSEATYESGFVIDKFPISRPNLTFSTLTVSNMSPEDSSIYLCSVQQGVVGNYGYTFGSGTRLTVV.

V usage is TRBV20-1 and J usage is TRBJ2-2. Per germline, CDR1 DFQATT and CDR2 SNEGSKA (reference sequence). The CDR3 length is 15 residues. The CDR3 sequence is CSARGAVQQDGELFF.

This chain connects TRBV24-1 to TRBJ2-7. The CDR3 runs to 14 residues. Germline values: CDR1 KGHDR, CDR2 SFDVKD. The CDR3: CATCRWRDLYEQYF.

This clonotype is identified as medium-sized from frequency. This chain connects TRBV6-2 or TRBV6-3 to TRBJ2-7; TCRdb indicates TRBD1, and absent DNA this call remains unverified. CDR3 length equals 13 residues. Germline values: CDR1 MNHEY, CDR2 SVGEGT. The CDR3 spells CASRSGQIYEQYF.

Its frequency marks this clonotype as medium-sized. The chain is built from TRBV20-1 and TRBJ1-4; the D gene TCRdb calls, TRBD1, cannot be checked with no DNA. The length of the CDR3 is 15 residues. Germline CDR1 is DFQATT and CDR2 is SNEGSKA (reference sequence). The CDR3 here is CSARDLVRGDEKLFF.

This chain connects TRBV19 to TRBJ1-6; TCRdb's D call of TRBD1 is untestable without DNA. Germline CDR1 reads LNHDA; CDR2 reads SQIVND (reference sequence). The CDR3 is made up of 14 amino acids. The CDR3 spells CASTPEHYNSPLHF.

Frequency places this clonotype as medium-sized. The J gene is TRBJ1-6, the V gene TRBV5-5; there is no DNA to check the TCRdb D call of TRBD1. The CDR3 length is 15 residues. Germline CDR1 reads SGHKS; CDR2 reads YYEKEE (reference sequence). This chain's CDR3 is CASSLDLQGFTPLHF.

This clonotype is labeled medium-sized based on frequency. V usage is TRBV19 and J usage is TRBJ2-3; the D call of TRBD1 rests on TCRdb alone, since no DNA is present to check it. Germline V lookup: CDR1 LNHDA, CDR2 SQIVND (reference sequence). This CDR3 is 14 amino acids long. The CDR3 protein is CASSMTGITDTQYF.

The V call is TRBV11-2, the J call TRBJ2-2; TCRdb's assignment of TRBD2 cannot be checked, as there is no DNA. Germline V gene sequence: CDR1 SGHAT, CDR2 FQNNGV. The CDR3 extends over 16 amino acids. The CDR3 loop reads CASSFSSGMNTGELFF.